Only a few counts were recorded for the clone carrying this TCR beta chain. Its target is unknown. The V gene's germline CDR1 is SGHVS and CDR2 FNYEAQ. Trimming took off 5 bases at V and 7 bases at J, with 9 bases between the two ends. The CDR3 runs 12 residues. The source of the sample is a study of graft-versus-host responses after intestinal transplantation. Findings and limits, study-wide: Researchers found peak circulating GvH clone levels linked to early post-transplant HvG declines. Some GvH clones appeared in ileal mucosa or blood before recipient bone marrow.

Assay used: immunoSEQ multiplex PCR; TCRdb lists only in-frame clones, some missing. The sample has some 69,000 clones, around nine tenths seen once. This chain connects TRBV7-6 to TRBJ2-1; D is undetermined. This clonotype originated in a human patient who received an intestinal transplant, so some T cells may come from the graft donor. Sequenced material: bone marrow, taken 700 to 850 days after intestinal transplantation. CDR3: CASSRSRNEQFF. The CDR3 DNA is TGTGCCAGCAGCCGTAGCCGGAATGAGCAGTTCTTC.